A single sample is the source of the 17 T cell receptor beta chains below, sequenced in a study of blood T cell repertoires in COVID-19. Sequencing used immunoSEQ multiplex PCR; TCRdb keeps in-frame clones, though not all of them. The repertoire consists of some 100,000 clones, with roughly 86% occurring once and the leading ten covering about 6%. The specimen sequenced was peripheral blood. The receptors here all came from a woman aged 60-75 years with acute or convalescent COVID-19.

This chain joins TRBV28 and TRBJ1-2; no definite D call. CDR1 and CDR2 from the germline V gene are MDHEN and SYDVKM. The CDR3 loop spans 15 amino acids. Trimming took 2 bases from V and 7 from J, leaving 17 bases between them. CDR3 nucleotide sequence: TGTGCCAGCAGTTTAAATAGTGGTCTCTCGGGTGGCTACACCTTC. Its translation: CASSLNSGLSGGYTF.

The rearrangement uses TRBV12-3 or TRBV12-4 and TRBJ1-1, with 7 bases fitting TRBD1. The CDR3 runs to 13 residues. Unmatched junction bases numbered 3, after V lost 7 bases and J lost 1 base. CDR3 amino acids: CASIRQGNTEAFF. DNA for the CDR3: TGTGCCAGCATACGACAGGGGAACACTGAAGCTTTCTTT.

The chain couples TRBV6-5 to TRBJ2-7, with 7 bases that match TRBD1. Germline V lookup: CDR1 MNHEY, CDR2 SVGAGI. The CDR3 runs 13 residues. Trimming at V came to 4 bases and at J to 5 bases, leaving 5 bases not matched to a gene. CDR3 coding DNA: TGTGCCAGCAGTTCCGCAGGGGGAGACGAGCAGTACTTC. It is translated as CASSSAGGDEQYF.

The rearrangement uses TRBV5-1 and TRBJ2-1; no definite D call. V was shortened by 0 bases and J by 8 bases, with 6 bases between the two germline ends. Germline lookup yields CDR1 SGHRS and CDR2 YFSETQ. The length of the CDR3 is 12 residues. This chain's CDR3 is CASSLVGDEQFF. CDR3 DNA: TGCGCCAGCAGCTTGGTTGGAGATGAGCAGTTCTTC.

The rearrangement joins TRBV10-3 to TRBJ2-7; no firm D call. The V end lost 0 bases, the J end lost 6 bases, and 9 bases lay between the germline ends. The CDR3 has 13 residues. Per the germline V gene, CDR1 is ENHRY and CDR2 is SYGVKD. The DNA of the CDR3 is TGTGCCATCAGTGAGTCCGCCCCGGGCGAGCAGTACGTC. This encodes CAISESAPGEQYV.

This chain connects TRBV19 to TRBJ2-7; 8 nucleotides agree with TRBD1. J was trimmed by 3 bases and V by 4 bases; bases with no gene match: 2. The germline CDR1 and CDR2 sequences are LNHDA and SQIVND (reference sequence). The CDR3 has 13 amino acids. The CDR3 DNA reads as TGTGCCAGTAGTACCGGACAGGGCTACGAGCAGTACTTC. Its translation is CASSTGQGYEQYF. Full variable domain (outside the CDR3, taken from reference TRBV19 and TRBJ2-7): DGGITQSPKYLFRKEGQNVTLSCEQNLNHDAMYWYRQDPGQGLRLIYYSQIVNDFQKGDIAEGYSVSREKKESFPLTVTSAQKNPTAFYLCASSTGQGYEQYFGPGTRLTVT.

The gene calls are TRBV5-4 and TRBJ2-1; TRBD2 aligns across 8 bases. Germline CDR1 SGHNT, CDR2 YYREEE (reference sequence). The CDR3 is 15 amino acids. J lost 6 bases, V lost 2 bases, and 7 bases had no gene match. The CDR3 is CASSFPGGPGNEQFF. CDR3 sequence (DNA): TGTGCCAGCAGCTTCCCGGGAGGGCCCGGCAATGAGCAGTTCTTC.

The V call is TRBV10-3, the J call TRBJ2-3; TRBD2 matches at 9 bases. The CDR3 extends over 15 amino acids. With V trimmed by 5 bases and J by 1 base, 4 bases remained unmatched. Looked up from germline, CDR1 is ENHRY and CDR2 is SYGVKD. The CDR3 sequence: CAISPAGGRTDTQYF. CDR3 bases: TGTGCCATCAGTCCAGCGGGAGGTCGCACAGATACGCAGTATTTT.

V gene TRBV11-2 combines with J gene TRBJ2-5, with D possibly being TRBD2 (6 bases). The CDR3 sequence is 14 residues long. Trimming pared 4 bases from V and 8 bases from J, leaving 17 bases between. Germline V gives CDR1 SGHAT, CDR2 FQNNGV. CDR3 loop: CASSSGTYHRTQYF. For the CDR3, the DNA is TGTGCCAGCAGCTCCGGGACTTACCACCGAACCCAGTACTTC. Together with reference TRBV11-2 and TRBJ2-5, the CDR3 gives the full variable domain: EAGVAQSPRYKIIEKRQSVAFWCNPISGHATLYWYQQILGQGPKLLIQFQNNGVVDDSQLPKDRFSAERLKGVDSTLKIQPAKLEDSAVYLCASSSGTYHRTQYFGPGTRLLVL.

V usage is TRBV4-1 and J usage is TRBJ2-3, with a tentative D call TRBD2 (6 bases). Trimming removed 0 bases from V and 10 bases from J, with 17 bases in between. The CDR3 has 15 amino acids. In germline, CDR1 is MGHRA, CDR2 YSYEKL. CDR3 sequence (DNA): TGCGCCAGCAGCCAAGAGGGAGGAGGGACGGGGGCGCAGTATTTT. As protein: CASSQEGGGTGAQYF.

The chain links TRBV5-5 to TRBJ1-1; tentative D call: TRBD1 (5 bases). Germline V gene lookup returns CDR1 SGHKS and CDR2 YYEKEE (reference sequence). The CDR3 loop spans 13 amino acids. V was cut by 1 base and J by 3 bases, with 7 bases left in between. CDR3 nucleotide sequence: TGTGCCAGCAGCTTGCTCAGGGACACTGAAGCTTTCTTT. Its translation is CASSLLRDTEAFF.

This clone was seen only once. This chain joins TRBV18 and TRBJ2-7; a possible D gene is TRBD1 (6 bases). This CDR3 is 13 amino acids long. Germline CDR1 KGHSH, CDR2 LQKENI. Trimming took off 4 bases at V and 3 bases at J, with 10 bases between the two ends. The CDR3 coding sequence is TGTGCCAGCTCACTGACAGGAGTCTACGAGCAGTACGTC. Translation gives CASSLTGVYEQYV.

For the CDR3, the DNA is TGCGCCAGCAGCCAAGACTACCCCAGCGCCAAGCAGTTCTTC. It translates to CASSQDYPSAKQFF. The chain carries TRBV4-1 and TRBJ2-1; D gene uncertain. Germline assignment: CDR1 MGHRA and CDR2 YSYEKL. Trimming took off 0 bases at V and 11 bases at J, with 14 bases between the two ends. The CDR3 is 14 amino acids.

The chain combines TRBV10-2 with TRBJ2-1, with TRBD2 identical over 12 bases. The CDR3 contains 13 residues. After removal of 5 bases from V and 15 bases from J, the junction contained 8 bases not matched to a gene. CDR1 WSHSY and CDR2 SAAADI come from the germline V gene. In DNA, the CDR3 is TGCGCCAGCAGTAGTCTAGCGGGAGGGCCGAGGTTCTTC. It is translated as CASSSLAGGPRFF.

DNA of the CDR3: TGTGCCAGCGGGATGGAACAGGGCCAGCCCCAGCATTTT. Its protein is CASGMEQGQPQHF. The rearrangement joins TRBV19 to TRBJ1-5, with D possibly matching TRBD1 (6 bases). CDR3 size: 13 residues. Germline V CDR1 and CDR2: LNHDA, SQIVND (reference sequence). Deletions cut 9 bases from V and 7 bases from J, with 16 bases between.

This chain connects TRBV11-3 to TRBJ1-2; D is unresolved. The CDR3 totals 17 residues. The V end was cut by 3 bases, the J end by 6 bases, with 23 bases between. Germline values: CDR1 SGHNT, CDR2 YENEEA. This chain's CDR3 is CASSFSMVESYVHGYTF. CDR3 nucleotide sequence: TGTGCCAGCAGCTTTTCGATGGTGGAGTCCTACGTTCATGGCTACACCTTC.

The chain recombines TRBV20-1 with TRBJ1-1; no clear D gene. CDR1 DFQATT and CDR2 SNEGSKA come from the germline V gene (reference sequence). The V end lost 6 bases, the J end lost 5 bases, and 10 bases lay between the germline ends. The CDR3 totals 11 residues. The CDR3 spells CSAHPGTEAFF. CDR3 sequence (DNA): TGCAGTGCCCACCCGGGTACTGAAGCTTTCTTT.